Shown below are 15 T cell receptor beta chains from a single sample sequenced in a study of shared clonotypes between healthy human individuals (dated by TCRdb to about 2020). The library was built by means of the immunoSEQ multiplex PCR assay. TCRdb provides this immuneACCESS table in a form limited to in-frame rearrangements. Some clones are lacking; in checked studies, under half of them reflect an unresolved V gene, and why the rest are absent is not known. The sample has about 2 million clones on record, 90% to 95% of them singletons. Clones ranked in the top ten supply 0.13% of the sample. The sequenced sample was naive CD4+ T cells sorted from blood. The cell subset or site tag for this specimen amounts to: CD45RA+ positively selected. The source of these receptors is a man aged 18-30 years in good health.

V and J are TRBV6-6 and TRBJ2-2; 7 positions match TRBD2. CDR1 is MNHNY and CDR2 is SVGAGI in the germline V gene (reference sequence). The J segment lost 0 bases and the V segment lost 6 bases, leaving 4 bases of the junction unmatched. This CDR3 is 15 amino acids long. The CDR3 is CASRPGLANTGELFF. The CDR3 bases are TGTGCCAGCAGGCCCGGACTAGCGAACACCGGGGAGCTGTTTTTT.

This chain connects TRBV7-2 to TRBJ2-1, with 7 positions matching TRBD2. Trimming at V came to 5 bases and at J to 2 bases, leaving 12 bases not matched to a gene. CDR3 length: 17 residues. Germline V gives CDR1 SGHTA, CDR2 FQGNSA. CDR3 nucleotides: TGTGCCAGCAGCCCTAGGAGCGGCCTAGCGGCCTACAATGAGCAGTTCTTC. This translates into CASSPRSGLAAYNEQFF.

This chain joins TRBV2 and TRBJ1-4; D gene unclear. Trimming cost V 6 bases and J 6 bases, with 20 bases left between them. The germline V gene encodes CDR1 SNHLY and CDR2 FYNNEI. CDR3 length: 16 residues. The CDR3 sequence is CASREKGMRVDEKLFF. CDR3 nucleotide sequence: TGTGCCAGCAGAGAAAAAGGGATGAGGGTGGATGAAAAACTGTTTTTT.

The V call is TRBV28, the J call TRBJ2-4; maybe TRBD1 (6 bases). Germline V gene lookup returns CDR1 MDHEN and CDR2 SYDVKM. The CDR3 loop spans 13 amino acids. Trimming shortened V by 6 bases and J by 8 bases, and 14 bases separated the two germline ends. CDR3 region: CASRTGAPDIQYF. In DNA, the CDR3 is TGTGCCAGCAGGACAGGAGCTCCAGACATTCAGTACTTC.

The chain has TRBV7-2 and TRBJ2-5, with TRBD2 identical over 8 bases. V gave up 5 bases and J gave up 0 bases; unmatched junction bases: 5. CDR3 length: 15 amino acids. Per the germline V gene, CDR1 is SGHTA and CDR2 is FQGNSA. Here the CDR3 reads CASSPGGGYQETQYF. Here the CDR3 DNA reads TGTGCCAGCAGCCCCGGGGGGGGGTACCAAGAGACCCAGTACTTC.

J is TRBJ2-1 and V is TRBV5-1; 12 bases map to TRBD2. Germline CDR1 and CDR2: SGHRS and YFSETQ. The length of the CDR3 is 18 residues. The V gene end was trimmed by 2 bases and the J gene end by 2 bases; junction bases not matched to a gene: 8. CDR3 DNA sequence: TGCGCCAGCAGCTTAACACTAGCGGGAGGTCCCCCCTACAATGAGCAGTTCTTC. This translates into CASSLTLAGGPPYNEQFF.

Turning to this clone: At one end, the junction sequence differs from germline, possibly due to a read error. CDR3 protein: CASSAIAGGSGETQYF. CDR3 coding DNA: TGTGCTAGCAGCGCCATAGCGGGAGGATCGGGGGAGACCCAGTACTTC. V gene TRBV7-7 combines with J gene TRBJ2-5; TRBD2 aligns across 10 bases. The CDR3 sequence is 16 residues long. Germline V gives CDR1 SSHAT, CDR2 FNYEAQ (reference sequence).

This clone was detected once. This may arise from a read error, as a much more abundant clone is one base away. The J gene is TRBJ2-3, the V gene TRBV30, with 12 bases fitting TRBD2. Germline loops: CDR1 GTSNPN, CDR2 SVGIG (reference sequence). The CDR3 contains 13 residues. The J segment lost 4 bases and the V segment lost 4 bases, leaving 0 bases of the junction unmatched. The CDR3 DNA sequence: TGTGCCTGGACTAGCGGGAGGGCAGATACGCAGTATTTT. Residues: CAWTSGRADTQYF.

V gene TRBV30 combines with J gene TRBJ1-1; D ambiguous. Trimming pared 0 bases from V and 1 base from J, leaving 12 bases between. Per germline, CDR1 GTSNPN and CDR2 SVGIG (reference sequence). This CDR3 spans 15 amino acids. CDR3 nucleotide sequence: TGTGCCTGGAGTGTATGGATAGGGCGGAACACTGAAGCTTTCTTT. Translated, it gives CAWSVWIGRNTEAFF.

The rearrangement links TRBV7-9 to TRBJ1-4; 11 bases line up with TRBD1. Trimming took 2 bases from V and 5 from J; bases not matched to a gene: 7. This CDR3 spans 17 amino acids. The V gene's germline CDR1 is SEHNR and CDR2 FQNEAQ (reference sequence). This CDR3 reads CASSLPGTGGTNEKLFF. CDR3 DNA: TGTGCCAGCAGCTTACCCGGGACAGGGGGAACGAATGAAAAACTGTTTTTT. The variable domain in full, completed from reference TRBV7-9 and TRBJ1-4, reads DTGVSQNPRHKITKRGQNVTFRCDPISEHNRLYWYRQTLGQGPEFLTYFQNEAQLEKSRLLSDRFSAERPKGSFSTLEIQRTEQGDSAMYLCASSLPGTGGTNEKLFFGSGTQLSVL.

J is TRBJ2-7 and V is TRBV4-1, with 10 nucleotides matching TRBD2. J lost 9 bases, V lost 3 bases, and 5 bases had no gene match. The CDR3 contains 13 residues. Germline V gene lookup returns CDR1 MGHRA and CDR2 YSYEKL. Here the CDR3 DNA reads TGCGCCAGCAGCCAGATAGCGGGGGGTCCGCAGTACTTC. Protein sequence: CASSQIAGGPQYF.

This clone has a single count. This sequence joins TRBV28 and TRBJ2-6, with 8 bases aligning to TRBD2. J was trimmed by 0 bases and V by 5 bases; bases with no gene match: 15. There are 20 residues in the CDR3. Per germline, CDR1 MDHEN and CDR2 SYDVKM. CDR3 coding DNA: TGTGCCAGCAGTCGGACCCGTGGCGCGGGGGGTCTCTCTGGGGCCAACGTCCTGACTTTC. Its protein is CASSRTRGAGGLSGANVLTF.

On this clone itself: Because it lacks the conserved phenylalanine or tryptophan at the end, this CDR3 is likely a read error. No DNA is shown, since the ends of the CDR3 on it are uncertain; the CDR3 is the one TCRdb lists. This rearrangement joins TRBV20-1 to TRBJ2-3; TRBD1 was called by the table and not checked on the DNA. The length of the CDR3 is 9 amino acids, counting both ends. The germline V gene has CDR1 DFQATT and CDR2 SNEGSKA (reference sequence). The CDR3 reads CSASTGTPT.

This clone showed up just once. This sequence joins TRBV5-6 and TRBJ2-5; 13 nucleotides line up with TRBD2. The CDR3 contains 17 residues. Trimming at V came to 0 bases and at J to 5 bases, leaving 7 bases not matched to a gene. Germline CDR1 and CDR2: SGHDT and YYEEEE. The CDR3 nucleotides are TGTGCCAGCAGCTTGGGAGGACTAGCGGGAGATGTGGAGACCCAGTACTTC. Its translation is CASSLGGLAGDVETQYF.

V usage is TRBV10-3 and J usage is TRBJ1-1, with TRBD1 as a possible D gene (6 bases). Germline V gene sequence: CDR1 ENHRY, CDR2 SYGVKD. The CDR3 length is 16 residues. The V and J ends lost 5 bases and 1 base respectively, with 17 bases between them. CDR3: CAISTSLGGKNTEAFF. DNA for the CDR3: TGTGCCATCAGTACATCTTTAGGGGGTAAGAACACTGAAGCTTTCTTT.